This is a list of T cell receptor beta chains from one sample in a study of OX40 agonist ivuxolimab in advanced cancers. Libraries were prepared by immunoSEQ multiplex PCR; TCRdb keeps only in-frame clonotypes and omits some of them. This sample yields more than 85,000 clones, of which approximately 90% are seen a single time; approximately 0.31% belongs to the top ten. The sample here was CD4+ or CD8+ T cells sorted from blood, taken in a trial of the OX40 agonist ivuxolimab. Receptors were obtained from an adult with an advanced solid tumor such as melanoma, head and neck, liver or kidney cancer. Each CDR3 is given with its conserved first and last residue. Fields, in order: D gene, V gene, J gene, clone size, CDR3 protein, CDR3 DNA. The D gene is left open where the match is weak. Clone size is stated in some rows and not others, as once, few, many or a class when expanded.

D: NA; V: TRBV5-1; J: TRBJ1-1; size: once; CDR3: CASSSGGENTEAFF; DNA: TGCGCCAGCAGCAGCGGGGGCGAGAACACTGAAGCTTTCTTT
D: NA; V: TRBV6-6; J: TRBJ1-1; size: once; CDR3: CASSWGGQNTEAFF; DNA: TGTGCCAGCAGTTGGGGCGGACAGAACACTGAAGCTTTCTTT
D: NA; V: TRBV28; J: TRBJ2-7; size: NA; CDR3: CADCWGDSSYEQYF; DNA: TGTGCAGACTGCTGGGGGGACAGCAGCTACGAGCAGTACTTC
D: TRBD1; V: TRBV29-1; J: TRBJ1-5; size: NA; CDR3: CSVFKRTGQRAQHF; DNA: TGCAGCGTCTTTAAACGGACAGGTCAGCGGGCCCAGCATTTT
D: TRBD1; V: TRBV7-9; J: TRBJ2-5; size: NA; CDR3: CASSLAGTEIETQYF; DNA: TGTGCCAGCAGCTTAGCAGGGACAGAGATTGAGACCCAGTACTTC
D: NA; V: TRBV11-3; J: TRBJ2-7; size: NA; CDR3: CASSLNRLSYEQYF; DNA: TGTGCCAGCAGCTTAAACCGACTATCCTACGAGCAGTACTTC
D: NA; V: TRBV7-8; J: TRBJ2-7; size: NA; CDR3: CASSLEFGDSYEQYF; DNA: TGTGCCAGCAGCTTAGAGTTCGGAGACTCCTACGAGCAGTACTTC
D: NA; V: TRBV9; J: TRBJ1-5; size: NA; CDR3: CASSVADSNQPQHF; DNA: TGTGCCAGCAGCGTAGCCGACAGCAATCAGCCCCAGCATTTT
D: NA; V: TRBV7-2; J: TRBJ2-3; size: NA; CDR3: CASRLAGTYSTDTQYF; DNA: TGTGCCAGCAGATTAGCCGGGACTTATAGCACAGATACGCAGTATTTT
D: TRBD2; V: TRBV11-3; J: TRBJ2-1; size: NA; CDR3: CASSSGTSREQFF; DNA: TGTGCCAGCAGCTCCGGGACTAGTCGTGAGCAGTTCTTC
D: TRBD2; V: TRBV5-6; J: TRBJ2-1; size: NA; CDR3: CASSSSSGSYNEQFF; DNA: TGTGCCAGCAGTTCCTCTAGCGGTTCCTACAATGAGCAGTTCTTC